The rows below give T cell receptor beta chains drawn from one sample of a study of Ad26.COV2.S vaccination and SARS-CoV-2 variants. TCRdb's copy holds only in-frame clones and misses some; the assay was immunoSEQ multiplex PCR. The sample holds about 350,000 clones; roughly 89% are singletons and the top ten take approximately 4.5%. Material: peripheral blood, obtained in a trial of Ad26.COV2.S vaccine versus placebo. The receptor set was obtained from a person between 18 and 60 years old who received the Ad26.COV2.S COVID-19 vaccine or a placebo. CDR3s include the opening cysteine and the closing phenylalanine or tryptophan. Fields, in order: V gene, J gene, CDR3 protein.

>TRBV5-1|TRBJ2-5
CASSPLTGRVETQYF
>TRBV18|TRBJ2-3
CASSPKDRGGTDTQYF
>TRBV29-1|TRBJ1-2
CSGHGSYGYTF
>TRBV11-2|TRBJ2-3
CASSLVNGAVNTQYF
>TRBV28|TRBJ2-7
CASSPSPFSYEQYF
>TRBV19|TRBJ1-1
CASSIELMNTEAFF
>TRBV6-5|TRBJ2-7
CASSYLGPTSTYQQYF
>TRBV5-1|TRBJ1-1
CASSLEPGSTEAFF
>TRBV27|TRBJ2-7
CASKAQTGSYEQYF
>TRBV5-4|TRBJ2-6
CASNPGGANVLTF
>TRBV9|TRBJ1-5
CASSVADSNQPQHF
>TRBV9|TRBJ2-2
CASSARLAGRNTGELFF
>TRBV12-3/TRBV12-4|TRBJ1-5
CASTPSIGQPQHF
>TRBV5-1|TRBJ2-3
CASSNEGLPGGDTQYF
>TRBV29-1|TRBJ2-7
CSVEVDSHGYEQYF
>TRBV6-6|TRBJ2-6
CASSPVGATGANVLTF
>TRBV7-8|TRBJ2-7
CASNPLAGGGEQYF
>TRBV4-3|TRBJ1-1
CASLKPGGYGAFF
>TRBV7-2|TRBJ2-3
CASSSTGGIDTQYF
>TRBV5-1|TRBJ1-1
CASSLVPNTEAFF
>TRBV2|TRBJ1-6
CASSGERGNSPLHF
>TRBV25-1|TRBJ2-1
CASTKGQGYNEQFF
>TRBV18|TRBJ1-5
CASSVTGGDQPQHF
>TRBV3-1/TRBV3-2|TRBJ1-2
CASSPDGGWEYGYTF
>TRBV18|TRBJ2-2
CASSRGSEGGELFF
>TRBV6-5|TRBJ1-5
CASTRDSNQPQHF
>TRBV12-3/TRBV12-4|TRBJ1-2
CASRRTGVYGYTF
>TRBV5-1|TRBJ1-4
CASSLAGTGGEKLFF
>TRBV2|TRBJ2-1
CASRKGQGLGNEQFF
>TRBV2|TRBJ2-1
CASRTEAIYNEQFF
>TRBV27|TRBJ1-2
CASSRTGGVYGYTF
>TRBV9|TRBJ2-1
CASSVVESEQFF
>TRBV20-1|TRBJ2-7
CSASSGTESYF
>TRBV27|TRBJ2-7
CASRPTGPYEQYF
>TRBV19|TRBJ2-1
CASSRTDGSYNEQFF
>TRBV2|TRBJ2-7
CASSPTWGGRPSYEQYF
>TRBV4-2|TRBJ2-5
CASSQSASGSGETQYF
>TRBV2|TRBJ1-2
CASRTTGEAGYTF
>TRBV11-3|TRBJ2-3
CASSQGNTQYF
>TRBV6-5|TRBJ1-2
CASSPQRRAGYTF
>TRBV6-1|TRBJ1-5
CASSEPGTVNQPQHF
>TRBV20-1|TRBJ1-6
CSACDRGYNSPLHF
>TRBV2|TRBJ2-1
CASSDRTGRNEQFF
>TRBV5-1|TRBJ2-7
CASRIGTGLSYEQYF
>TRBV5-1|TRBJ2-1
CASSKGALGGNEQFF
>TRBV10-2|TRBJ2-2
CASSVGSGRWAGELFF
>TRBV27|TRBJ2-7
CASSLLSIRGNGAYEQYF
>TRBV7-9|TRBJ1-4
CASSLFSLGQGDEKLFF
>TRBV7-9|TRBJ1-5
CASSSGQGEYQPQHF
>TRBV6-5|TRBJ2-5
CASSHARGPGETQYF
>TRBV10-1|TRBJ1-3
CASSESAGDHGNTIYF
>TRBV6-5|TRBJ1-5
CASSRQGNQPQHF
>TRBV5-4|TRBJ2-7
CASSFGTAYEQYF
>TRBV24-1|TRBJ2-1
CATSDRTSGSSYNEQFF